This T cell receptor (beta chain) comes out of a study of T cell clones after liver transplantation. General study findings and limits: Rather than being deleted, graft donor-reactive T cells may have moved into the graft.

Sequencing was performed with immunoSEQ multiplex PCR; in TCRdb, only in-frame clones are kept and a portion is missing. The sample holds roughly 6,500 clones, around 80% seen once. In the case of this clone: What it binds is unknown.

Deletions cut 0 bases from V and 10 bases from J, with 14 bases between. CDR3 length equals 14 residues. Germline CDR1 reads SGHDT; CDR2 reads YYEEEE. The receptor's source is a human patient who received a liver transplant. The graft donor may have contributed some T cells. Sequencing was performed on CD8+ T cells from blood, taken 24 months after liver transplant. The rearrangement links TRBV5-6 to TRBJ2-1, with a tentative D call TRBD2 (5 bases). CDR3 DNA sequence: TGTGCCAGCAGCTTGGGGGCACGGGGTTTGGAGCAGTTCTTC. The encoded protein is CASSLGARGLEQFF.